These 19 T cell receptor beta chains originate from one sample sequenced in a study of spatial heterogeneity in lung cancer. Sample time point: sample taken at primary tumor resection. Unsorted samples of tumor, nontumor lung or frozen PBMC had their whole RNA sequenced. TCRdb re-derived calls from the 5' RACE reads in MiXCR, one entry per CDR3 protein. Among roughly 12,000 distinct CDR3 sequences listed, 14% were seen once. Sequenced here: PBMCs, sampled at surgery. The receptors were sampled from a female donor with early-stage non-small cell lung cancer.

The chain has TRBV28 and TRBJ1-2; D gene unclear. Looked up from germline, CDR1 is MDHEN and CDR2 is SYDVKM. The ends were cut back, 6 bases at V and 4 bases at J, with 15 bases in the middle. The CDR3 is 14 residues long. CDR3 DNA sequence: TGTGCCAGCAGCCCTGACACAACGACCTATGGCTACACCTTC. Residues: CASSPDTTTYGYTF.

In its sample, this clonotype ranks as medium-sized. The chain employs TRBV7-2 and TRBJ2-1, with D possibly TRBD2 on 6 matching bases. Germline CDR1 is SGHTA and CDR2 is FQGNSA. V shed 5 bases and J shed 8 bases, with 13 bases lying between them. The CDR3 is 13 amino acids. The CDR3 nucleotides are TGTGCCAGCAGCGCGGGATCCGCCGATGAGCAGTTCTTC. It translates to CASSAGSADEQFF.

By share, this clonotype ranks as medium-sized. The rearrangement uses TRBV28 and TRBJ2-7; TRBD1 is a possible D gene (5 bases). Germline-derived CDR1 and CDR2 are MDHEN and SYDVKM. The CDR3 runs 13 residues. V was trimmed by 6 bases and J by 0 bases, leaving 9 bases between them. The CDR3 here is CASRTAVSYEQYF. CDR3 in DNA: TGTGCCAGCAGGACAGCTGTCTCCTACGAGCAGTACTTC.

This clonotype is medium-sized by share. The V gene is TRBV4-1, the J gene TRBJ2-3; the D is unclear. V lost 1 base and J 0 bases, leaving 5 bases between the germline ends. This CDR3 contains 14 residues. Germline V gives CDR1 MGHRA, CDR2 YSYEKL. CDR3 loop: CASSQVASTDTQYF. The CDR3, as DNA: TGCGCCAGCAGCCAAGTTGCCAGCACAGATACGCAGTATTTT.

The sample holds many counts of this clonotype. V and J are TRBV20-1 and TRBJ2-7; 11 bases match TRBD1. Germline loops: CDR1 DFQATT, CDR2 SNEGSKA (reference sequence). With V trimmed by 7 bases and J by 7 bases, 9 bases remained unmatched. The CDR3 totals 13 residues. CDR3 in DNA: TGCAGTGGGGTGGGGACAGGGGGAAAAGAGCAGTACTTC. This sequence encodes CSGVGTGGKEQYF.

This clonotype was recorded many times. CDR3 protein: CASGDRGDQPQHF. The CDR3 DNA is TGTGCCAGCGGAGACAGGGGGGATCAGCCCCAGCATTTT. This chain uses TRBV18 with TRBJ1-5; 9 nucleotides line up with TRBD1. This CDR3 is built from 13 residues. Germline trimming cut 8 bases from V and 5 bases from J; bases unmatched to any gene: 4. CDR1 KGHSH and CDR2 LQKENI come from the germline V gene. The whole variable domain, remainder taken from reference TRBV18 and TRBJ1-5, is NAGVMQNPRHLVRRRGQEARLRCSPMKGHSHVYWYRQLPEEGLKFMVYLQKENIIDESGMPKERFSAEFPKEGPSILRIQQVVRGDSAAYFCASGDRGDQPQHFGDGTRLSIL.

This clonotype was detected ten times or more. J is TRBJ1-5 and V is TRBV12-3 or TRBV12-4; TRBD1 matches at 8 bases. The CDR3 sequence is 14 residues long. V trimming: 6 bases; J trimming: 9 bases; junction bases outside the gene matches: 10. CDR3 coding DNA: TGTGCCAGCAGCCGACAGGGGAGGGGCGGGCCCCAGCATTTT. Translating it yields CASSRQGRGGPQHF.

This clonotype came up a few times. V is TRBV28 and J is TRBJ2-7; perhaps TRBD1 as D (6 bases). This CDR3 has 14 residues. CDR1 is MDHEN and CDR2 is SYDVKM in the germline V gene. Trimming removed 0 bases from V and 2 bases from J, with 8 bases in between. Here the CDR3 DNA reads TGTGCCAGCAGTTTATGGGACAGTCCCTACGAGCAGTACTTC. The encoded protein is CASSLWDSPYEQYF.

This clonotype was picked up many times. The V gene is TRBV20-1, the J gene TRBJ2-3; weak D call: TRBD2 (5 bases). The CDR3 extends over 14 amino acids. Germline CDR1 DFQATT, CDR2 SNEGSKA (reference sequence). The V end was cut by 2 bases, the J end by 4 bases, with 13 bases between. CDR3 nucleotides: TGCAGTGCTAGACAAAAGGCGGGCGCAGATACGCAGTATTTT. Translated: CSARQKAGADTQYF.

This clonotype was counted only a few times. In DNA form, the CDR3 reads TGTGCCAGCAGCCAGACAGGGACAGTCTCCTACGAGCAGTACTTC. Protein product: CASSQTGTVSYEQYF. This rearrangement joins TRBV7-9 to TRBJ2-7; 7 nucleotides agree with TRBD1. Losses at the gene ends were 5 bases for V and 0 bases for J; bases not matched to a gene: 7. This CDR3 region has 15 residues. The germline V gene has CDR1 SEHNR and CDR2 FQNEAQ (reference sequence).

This clonotype was recorded many times. The chain employs TRBV5-1 and TRBJ2-1; D is ambiguous. There are 13 residues in the CDR3. Between the trimmed V and J ends, which lost 4 bases and 3 bases, there was a span of 8 bases. Germline CDR1 is SGHRS and CDR2 is YFSETQ. The CDR3 nucleotides read TGCGCCAGCAGCATGGACGACTACAATGAGCAGTTCTTC. Translation: CASSMDDYNEQFF.

This clonotype is categorized as medium-sized (0.01 to 0.1%). The rearrangement uses TRBV6-6 and TRBJ2-7; D is undetermined. Germline V gene lookup returns CDR1 MNHNY and CDR2 SVGAGI (reference sequence). Trimming removed 3 bases at V and 0 bases at J, with 15 bases between. CDR3 length: 16 amino acids. Here the CDR3 DNA reads TGTGCCAGCAGTTATGTCCTGCGATCTAGCTCCTACGAGCAGTACTTC. Encoded protein: CASSYVLRSSSYEQYF.

This clonotype is medium-sized (0.01 to 0.1%) within its sample. This chain's CDR3 is CASRSRRWDYEQYF. The CDR3 DNA follows: TGTGCCAGCAGGAGCCGACGATGGGACTACGAGCAGTACTTC. The chain couples TRBV6-2 or TRBV6-3 to TRBJ2-7; D uncertain. From germline, CDR1 is MNHEY and CDR2 SVGEGT. The CDR3 is 14 residues long. Trimming stripped 6 bases from V and 3 bases from J, with 15 bases between.

This clonotype was observed at least ten times. The chain couples TRBV6-1 to TRBJ2-7; maybe TRBD1 (6 bases). The CDR3 contains 15 residues. V was clipped by 1 base and J by 0 bases, with 10 bases between them. From germline, CDR1 is MNHNS and CDR2 SASEGT. For the CDR3, the DNA is TGTGCCAGCAGTGAAGGACAGGCTATCTCCTACGAGCAGTACTTC. This gives the protein CASSEGQAISYEQYF.

This clonotype has a count of ten or more. The chain carries TRBV6-1 and TRBJ1-2, with 9 bases that match TRBD1. The CDR3 has 13 amino acids. Losses at the gene ends were 7 bases for V and 4 bases for J; bases not matched to a gene: 4. Germline V gene data show CDR1 as MNHNS and CDR2 as SASEGT. In DNA, the CDR3 is TGTGCCAGCACTACGGACAGGGGCTATGGCTACACCTTC. Amino acids: CASTTDRGYGYTF.

This clonotype was seen ten or more times. V gene TRBV4-3 combines with J gene TRBJ2-7; D may be TRBD1 or TRBD2 (5 bases each). V was shortened by 1 base and J by 0 bases, with 13 bases between the two germline ends. Germline CDR1 reads LGHNA; CDR2 reads YSLEER. There are 16 residues in the CDR3. Written as DNA, the CDR3 is TGCGCCAGCAGCCAAGCCGGGGCAGGGAGCTCCTACGAGCAGTACTTC. Translation: CASSQAGAGSSYEQYF.

This clonotype showed up just a few times. The V gene is TRBV7-2, the J gene TRBJ2-3; D is undetermined. The CDR3 contains 14 residues. CDR1 SGHTA and CDR2 FQGNSA come from the germline V gene. The germline V and J ends were trimmed by 1 base and 5 bases, with 10 bases remaining between them. The CDR3 loop reads CASSLVVAGDTQYF. For the CDR3, the DNA is TGTGCCAGCAGCTTAGTCGTCGCAGGAGATACGCAGTATTTT.

This clonotype is judged medium-sized. The chain joins TRBV30 to TRBJ1-2; TRBD1 might be the D (5 bases). CDR3 length: 16 residues. The germline CDR1 and CDR2 sequences are GTSNPN and SVGIG (reference sequence). Trimming left V 0 bases short and J 7 bases short, with 21 bases between. The CDR3 region has the DNA TGTGCCTGGAGTGTCCCTTGGGCAGGGTCTTGGGGTGGCTACACCTTC. Protein: CAWSVPWAGSWGGYTF.

J is TRBJ2-1 and V is TRBV6-6; 13 positions match TRBD2. CDR1 and CDR2 (germline): MNHNY, SVGAGI (reference sequence). The CDR3 runs 15 residues. V was clipped by 2 bases and J by 7 bases; unmatched bases: 2. The CDR3 here is CASSYGLAGVNEQFF. The DNA of the CDR3 is TGTGCCAGCAGTTACGGACTAGCGGGGGTGAATGAGCAGTTCTTC.